This entry describes one TCR beta chain. The target antigen is unknown. In preparing the TRB cDNA libraries, 5' RACE with UMI labels was used. From the 5' RACE reads, TCRdb lists one entry per CDR3 protein and no DNA. The table gives around 60,000 distinct CDR3 sequences; the top ten clones make up approximately 0.4% of it. The data originate from a study of CXCR3-negative and CXCR3-positive naive CD8 T cells. Points from the study as a whole: TRB CDR3s of CXCR3-positive naive cells were more hydrophobic than those of CXCR3-negative naive cells.

The CDR3 length is 16 residues. The germline gives CDR1 MGHDK, CDR2 SYGVNS. The specimen sequenced was naive CXCR3- CD8+ T cells from blood. As to subset: CD45RO-CCR7+CD27+CD95- naive CD8+ T cells lacking CXCR3 (TNR3-). The chain uses TRBV25-1 and TRBJ2-5; the TCRdb D gene call, TRBD1, has no DNA to confirm it. The TCR originated in a human donor in good health. Some clones in this sample may be carry-over from other donors' samples. CDR3 sequence: CASSERPTGDGETQYF.